This paragraph covers one TCR beta chain sequence. This sample was included in a study of blood T cell repertoires in COVID-19. Sequenced by immunoSEQ multiplex PCR; TCRdb stores in-frame clones only, minus some. The sample has under 400,000 clones, roughly 85% seen once. Enrolled through a virtual design, the participants were between roughly 18 and 95 years of age and came from 24 US areas. The CDR3 contains 14 residues. Germline CDR1 reads LGHDT; CDR2 reads YNNKEL (reference sequence). Deletions cut 8 bases from V and 4 bases from J, with 16 bases between. V is TRBV3-1 (or the pseudogene TRBV3-2) and J is TRBJ2-3; tentative D call: TRBD2 (7 bases). The sequencing sample was made of PBMCs or T cells enriched from blood (not recorded which). The sequence derives from a woman aged 40 to 50 with acute COVID-19. The chain's CDR3 is CASQGGGSSDTQYF. CDR3 DNA sequence: TGTGCCAGCCAGGGAGGGGGATCATCAGATACGCAGTATTTT.